This T cell receptor beta chain comes out of a study of blood T cell repertoires in COVID-19. Overall study: From the United States, Italy and Spain came samples of acute and convalescent COVID-19. Sources were T cells, B-cell-depleted T cells, or PBMCs; the material itself was cDNA or gDNA.

This CDR3 contains 16 residues. V shed 5 bases, J shed 3 bases, and the junction held 6 bases outside the gene matches. CDR1 and CDR2 from the germline V gene are SEHNR and FQNEAQ (reference sequence). Followed over time, Seattle patients had been enrolled while infection was active. Authors' data handling: Reference gene primers were amplified, and this amplification served to estimate nucleated cell counts. Profiling relied on immunoSEQ multiplex PCR, and the TCRdb table lists in-frame clones only, not all of them. For V, J and clone size, that table is used; D and trimming come from the DNA. The table records 290,000 or so clones, roughly nine tenths of them present only once.

The chain employs TRBV7-9 and TRBJ2-2; the match to TRBD1 covers 10 bases. The sequenced sample was peripheral blood. The receptor was derived from a woman in her twenties or thirties with COVID-19, enrolled during active disease. The CDR3 DNA reads TGTGCCAGCAGCGAGGGACAGGGGATGGACACCGGGGAGCTGTTTTTT. This sequence encodes CASSEGQGMDTGELFF.